One sample yielded the 12 T cell receptor beta chains listed below, sequenced in a study of blood T cell repertoires in COVID-19. The repertoire was sequenced with immunoSEQ multiplex PCR; TCRdb's copy has only in-frame clones and lacks some. This table holds some 490,000 clones, 75% to 90% found once. Sequenced input: PBMCs or T cells enriched from blood (not recorded which). Every receptor here comes from an older woman who had recovered from COVID-19.

This chain connects TRBV2 to TRBJ2-2; TRBD1 is a possible D gene (7 bases). Deletions cut 6 bases from V and 6 bases from J, with 14 bases between. Germline V gives CDR1 SNHLY, CDR2 FYNNEI. This CDR3 comprises 14 residues. CDR3 amino acids: CASRKTGEAGELFF. The CDR3, as DNA: TGTGCCAGCAGAAAAACAGGGGAGGCCGGGGAGCTGTTTTTT.

The chain links TRBV2 to TRBJ1-3, with a tentative D call TRBD1 (6 bases). Germline V gene data show CDR1 as SNHLY and CDR2 as FYNNEI. The CDR3 contains 16 residues. Trimming took 2 bases from V and 0 from J, leaving 11 bases between them. The DNA for the CDR3 is TGTGCCAGCAGTGAACGGGGGGCTAGCTCTGGAAACACCATATATTTT. Its translation is CASSERGASSGNTIYF.

The gene calls are TRBV5-1 and TRBJ2-3; 14 bases map to TRBD2. Trimming removed 2 bases from V and 5 bases from J; junction bases left unmatched: 4. There are 16 residues in the CDR3. Germline V gene lookup returns CDR1 SGHRS and CDR2 YFSETQ. The CDR3 here is CASSFAGTSGGDTQYF. The CDR3 DNA is TGCGCCAGCAGCTTCGCAGGGACTAGCGGGGGAGATACGCAGTATTTT.

The CDR3 spells CATGLAGAQETQYF. CDR3 coding DNA: TGTGCCACCGGATTAGCGGGGGCCCAAGAGACCCAGTACTTC. V gene TRBV24-1 combines with J gene TRBJ2-5; the match to TRBD2 covers 9 bases. The trim removed 9 bases at V and 1 base at J, leaving 5 bases unmatched. This CDR3 has 14 amino acids. The germline CDR1 and CDR2 sequences are KGHDR and SFDVKD.

The rearrangement uses TRBV7-2 and TRBJ1-4, with D possibly being TRBD1 (5 bases). The length of the CDR3 is 13 residues. Trimming removed 5 bases from V and 7 bases from J, with 11 bases in between. CDR1 is SGHTA, CDR2 FQGNSA, per germline. In nucleotides, the CDR3 is TGTGCCAGCAGCCAGCGGGGGGTTGAAAAACTGTTTTTT. This codes for CASSQRGVEKLFF.

This rearrangement joins TRBV5-6 to TRBJ2-5, with D unclear. Trimming took off 3 bases at V and 1 base at J, with 7 bases between the two ends. There are 13 residues in the CDR3. In germline, CDR1 is SGHDT, CDR2 YYEEEE. The CDR3 region is CASSSPSQETQYF. CDR3 nucleotides: TGTGCCAGCAGCTCCCCTAGCCAAGAGACCCAGTACTTC.

V and J are TRBV5-6 and TRBJ1-1; D perhaps matches TRBD1 (6 bases). The V gene's germline CDR1 is SGHDT and CDR2 YYEEEE. The CDR3 contains 15 residues. V was clipped by 1 base and J by 0 bases, with 10 bases between them. The CDR3 bases are TGTGCCAGCAGCTTGTTTGGACAGTTGAACACTGAAGCTTTCTTT. Its translation is CASSLFGQLNTEAFF. The full variable domain, in which reference TRBV5-6 and TRBJ1-1 provide the parts outside the CDR3, is DAGVTQSPTHLIKTRGQQVTLRCSPKSGHDTVSWYQQALGQGPQFIFQYYEEEERQRGNFPDRFSGHQFPNYSSELNVNALLLGDSALYLCASSLFGQLNTEAFFGQGTRLTVV.

V gene TRBV2 combines with J gene TRBJ1-1, with 11 bases that match TRBD1. This CDR3 comprises 15 residues. The germline CDR1 and CDR2 sequences are SNHLY and FYNNEI. V lost 7 bases, J lost 3 bases, and 7 bases stayed unmatched. CDR3 in amino acids: CASTGTGGWDTEAFF. The CDR3 coding sequence is TGTGCCAGCACCGGGACAGGGGGTTGGGACACTGAAGCTTTCTTT. The full variable domain, rest sourced from reference TRBV2 and TRBJ1-1, is EPEVTQTPSHQVTQMGQEVILRCVPISNHLYFYWYRQILGQKVEFLVSFYNNEISEKSEIFDDQFSVERPDGSNFTLKIRSTKLEDSAMYFCASTGTGGWDTEAFFGQGTRLTVV.

The chain has TRBV2 and TRBJ1-1; TRBD1 is a possible D gene (5 bases). CDR1 SNHLY and CDR2 FYNNEI come from the germline V gene. Trimming removed 5 bases at V and 6 bases at J, with 10 bases between. This CDR3 has 12 amino acids. The CDR3 loop is CASSPQGSEAFF. The CDR3 region has the DNA TGTGCCAGCAGTCCTCAGGGTTCTGAAGCTTTCTTT.

The sample holds a few counts of this clone. The CDR3 DNA is TGTGCCAGCAGCCACGGGTGGGGGGCCAACGTCCTGACTTTC. Translating gives CASSHGWGANVLTF. The chain is built from TRBV7-2 and TRBJ2-6, with D hard to call. The CDR3 length is 14 residues. The germline V and J ends were trimmed by 5 bases and 4 bases, with 9 bases remaining between them. The germline gives CDR1 SGHTA, CDR2 FQGNSA. The variable domain in full, completed from reference TRBV7-2 and TRBJ2-6, reads GAGVSQSPSNKVTEKGKDVELRCDPISGHTALYWYRQSLGQGLEFLIYFQGNSAPDKSGLPSDRFSAERTGGSVSTLTIQRTQQEDSAVYLCASSHGWGANVLTFGAGSRLTVL.

Concerning this clone: This sample also contains other DNA sequences that code for the same CDR3. This chain joins TRBV19 and TRBJ2-5; D is ambiguous. The CDR3 loop spans 13 amino acids. Trimming removed 1 base at V and 1 base at J, with 4 bases between. Germline CDR1 and CDR2: LNHDA and SQIVND (reference sequence). The CDR3 DNA is TGTGCCAGTAGTATAGGCAGCCAAGAGACCCAGTACTTC. Protein sequence: CASSIGSQETQYF.

The rearrangement links TRBV14 to TRBJ1-4; 10 bases are shared with TRBD1. J was trimmed by 8 bases and V by 4 bases; bases with no gene match: 13. The CDR3 is made up of 17 amino acids. CDR1 is SGHDN and CDR2 is FVKESK in the germline V gene. The CDR3 spells CASSPYRDRGHREKLFF. The CDR3 DNA follows: TGTGCCAGCAGCCCTTACCGGGACAGGGGTCACCGGGAAAAACTGTTTTTT.